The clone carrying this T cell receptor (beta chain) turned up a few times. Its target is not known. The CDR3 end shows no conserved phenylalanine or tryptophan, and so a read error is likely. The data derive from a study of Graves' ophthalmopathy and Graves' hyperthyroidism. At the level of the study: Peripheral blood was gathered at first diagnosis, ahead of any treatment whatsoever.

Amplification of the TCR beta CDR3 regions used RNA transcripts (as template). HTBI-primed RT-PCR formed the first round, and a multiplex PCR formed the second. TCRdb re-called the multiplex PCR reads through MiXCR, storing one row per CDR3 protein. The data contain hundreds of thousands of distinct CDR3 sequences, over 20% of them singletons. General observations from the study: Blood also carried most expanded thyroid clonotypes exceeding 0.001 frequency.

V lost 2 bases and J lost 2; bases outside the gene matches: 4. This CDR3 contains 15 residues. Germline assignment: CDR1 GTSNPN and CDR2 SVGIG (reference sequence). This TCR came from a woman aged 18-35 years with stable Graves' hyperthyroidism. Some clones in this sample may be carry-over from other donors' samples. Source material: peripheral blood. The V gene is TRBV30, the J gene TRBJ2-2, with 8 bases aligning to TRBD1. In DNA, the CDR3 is TGTGCCTGGAGTCTAGGACAGGGAAACACCGGGGAGCTGTTTTTG. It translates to CAWSLGQGNTGELFL.